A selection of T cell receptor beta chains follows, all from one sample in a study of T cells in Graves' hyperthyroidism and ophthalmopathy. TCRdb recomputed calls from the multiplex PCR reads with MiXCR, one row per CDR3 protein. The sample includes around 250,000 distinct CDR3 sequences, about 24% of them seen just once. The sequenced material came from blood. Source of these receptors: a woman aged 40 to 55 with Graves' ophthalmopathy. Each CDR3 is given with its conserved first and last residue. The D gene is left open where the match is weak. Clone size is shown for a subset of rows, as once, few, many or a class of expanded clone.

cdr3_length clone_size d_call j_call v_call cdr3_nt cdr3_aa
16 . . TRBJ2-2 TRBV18 TGTGCCAGCTCACCACCTTCAAAAAGGAACACCGGGGAGCTGTTTTTT CASSPPSKRNTGELFF
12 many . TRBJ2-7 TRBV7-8 TGTGCCAGCAGCAGAGGACTGAACGAGCAGTACTTC CASSRGLNEQYF
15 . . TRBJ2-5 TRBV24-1 TGTGCCACCAGTGATGGGGGGACGGCCATGGGGACCCAGTACTTC CATSDGGTAMGTQYF
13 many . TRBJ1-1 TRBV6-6 TGTGCCAGCAGAACCCCGGGACACCAGGAAGCTTTCTTT CASRTPGHQEAFF
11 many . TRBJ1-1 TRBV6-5 TGTGCCAGCAGGTTCGGGGGCAATGCTTTCTTT CASRFGGNAFF
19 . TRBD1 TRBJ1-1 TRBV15 TGTGCCACCAGCAGGCCGACCGACAGGGAGGGAGGGTGGAACACTGAAGCTTTCTTT CATSRPTDREGGWNTEAFF
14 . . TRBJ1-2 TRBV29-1 TGCAGCGTTGATCCATCCGGCGGGTCGTATGGCTACACCTTC CSVDPSGGSYGYTF
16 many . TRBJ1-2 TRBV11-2 TGTGCCAGCAGCCCCTTACAGGGTGTACCCTACTATGGCTACACCTTC CASSPLQGVPYYGYTF
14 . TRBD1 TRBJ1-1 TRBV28 TGTGCCAGCACCCAGGGGGGGCGGATCACTGAAGCTTTCTTT CASTQGGRITEAFF
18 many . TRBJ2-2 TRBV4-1 TGCGCCAGCAGCCAACTCCCAGGGGGGGCGGGCAACACCGGGGAGCTGTTTTTT CASSQLPGGAGNTGELFF
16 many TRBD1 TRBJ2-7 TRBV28 TGTGCCAGTATTACTTCGGGACAGGGGGGGAAGAACGAGCAGTACTTC CASITSGQGGKNEQYF
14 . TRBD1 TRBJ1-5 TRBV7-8 TGTGCCGGGCGGGACAGGGGGCTTAATCAGCCCCAGCATTTT CAGRDRGLNQPQHF
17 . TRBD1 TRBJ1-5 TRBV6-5 TGTGCCAGCAGTTACACCTTAAAAGGGGGCGCGAGGCAGCCCCAGCATTTT CASSYTLKGGARQPQHF
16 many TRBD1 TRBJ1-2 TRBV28 TGTGCCAGCAGTAATACCATAACAGGGGTCCTTTATGGCTACACCTTC CASSNTITGVLYGYTF
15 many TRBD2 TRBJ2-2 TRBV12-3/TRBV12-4 TGTGCCAGCAGTCAAGCGGGAGTACGCACCGGGGAGCTGTTTTTT CASSQAGVRTGELFF
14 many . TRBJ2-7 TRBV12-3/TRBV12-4 TGTGCCAGCAGCCCCCCAGGACTGCCCTACGAGCAGTACTTC CASSPPGLPYEQYF
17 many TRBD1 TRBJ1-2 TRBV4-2 TGTGCCAGCAGACAAAACCCGGTGGGACAGAATTTACATGGCTACACCTTC CASRQNPVGQNLHGYTF
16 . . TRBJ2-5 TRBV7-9 TGTGCCAGCAGCCCCGTGGGGTGGTGGGGGCAAGAGACCCAGTACTTC CASSPVGWWGQETQYF
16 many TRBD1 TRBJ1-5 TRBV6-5 TGTGCCAGCAGTTACACCACAGGGGGCATGATGCAGCCCCAGCATTTT CASSYTTGGMMQPQHF
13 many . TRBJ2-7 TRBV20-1 TGCAGTGCCAGCCCGAACAGGGTCTACGAGCAGTACTTC CSASPNRVYEQYF
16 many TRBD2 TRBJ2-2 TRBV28 TGTGCCAGCAGTCATTCGGGACTAGAGGGGCCCGGGGAGCTGTTTTTT CASSHSGLEGPGELFF
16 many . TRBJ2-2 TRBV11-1 TGTGCCAGCAGCTTCCTCACCGCGACAGGCACCGGGGAGCTGTTTTTT CASSFLTATGTGELFF
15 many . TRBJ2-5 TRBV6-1 TGTGCCAGCAGTGAAGTGAACGGGAGCCAAGAGACCCAGTACTTC CASSEVNGSQETQYF
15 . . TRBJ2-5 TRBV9 TGTGCCAGCACCCCCAGAGCGGAACCTCAAGAGACCCAGTACTTC CASTPRAEPQETQYF
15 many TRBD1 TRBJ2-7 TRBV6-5 TGTGCCAGCAGTCAGATTGGGACAGGGGCCTACGAGCAGTACTTC CASSQIGTGAYEQYF
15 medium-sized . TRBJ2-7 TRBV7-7 TGTGCTAGCAGCTTAGGGCCAGGGGATACCTACGAGCAGTACTTC CASSLGPGDTYEQYF
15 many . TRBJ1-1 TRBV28 TGTGCCAGCAGTTTAAGCGCAGGCATGAACACTGAAGCTTTCTTT CASSLSAGMNTEAFF
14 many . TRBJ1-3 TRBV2 TGTGCCAGCAGTGCATCAGCCTCTGGAAACACCATATATTTT CASSASASGNTIYF
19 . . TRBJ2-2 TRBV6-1 TGTGCCAGCAGTCAACCGACGAGGGGACTGTACCCGAACACCGGGGAGCTGTTTTTT CASSQPTRGLYPNTGELFF
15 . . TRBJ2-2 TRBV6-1 TGTGCCAGCAGGCAGGGGAGTTCGGACACCGGGGAGCTGTTTTTT CASRQGSSDTGELFF
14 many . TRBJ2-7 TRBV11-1 TGTGCCAGCAGCCCTGGCAGGGGTGGCTACGAGCAGTACTTC CASSPGRGGYEQYF
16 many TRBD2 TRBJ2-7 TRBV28 TGTGCCAGCAGTTACCAAAGGCTAGCGGGATTGGGGGAGCAGTACTTC CASSYQRLAGLGEQYF
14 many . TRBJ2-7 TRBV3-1 TGTGCCAGCAGCCCGCACATGGGAGTCTACGAGCAGTACTTC CASSPHMGVYEQYF
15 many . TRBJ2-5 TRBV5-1 TGCGCCAGCAGCCCTGACCCGCATGTGGGAGAGACCCAGTACTTC CASSPDPHVGETQYF
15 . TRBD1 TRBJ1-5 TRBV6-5 TGTGCCAGCAGTTATCCAGGACAGGGGGTACAGCCCCAGCATTTT CASSYPGQGVQPQHF
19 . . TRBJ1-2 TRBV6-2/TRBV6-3 TGTGCCAGCACCCCTCAGCCGATCGGGACTCCCGCCATGAACTATGGCTACACCTTC CASTPQPIGTPAMNYGYTF
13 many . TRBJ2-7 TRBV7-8 TGTGCCAGCAGCTATGGACGGGGGAACGAGCAGTACTTC CASSYGRGNEQYF
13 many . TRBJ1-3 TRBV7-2 TGTGCCAGCAGAAAGGATACTGGAAACACCATATATTTT CASRKDTGNTIYF